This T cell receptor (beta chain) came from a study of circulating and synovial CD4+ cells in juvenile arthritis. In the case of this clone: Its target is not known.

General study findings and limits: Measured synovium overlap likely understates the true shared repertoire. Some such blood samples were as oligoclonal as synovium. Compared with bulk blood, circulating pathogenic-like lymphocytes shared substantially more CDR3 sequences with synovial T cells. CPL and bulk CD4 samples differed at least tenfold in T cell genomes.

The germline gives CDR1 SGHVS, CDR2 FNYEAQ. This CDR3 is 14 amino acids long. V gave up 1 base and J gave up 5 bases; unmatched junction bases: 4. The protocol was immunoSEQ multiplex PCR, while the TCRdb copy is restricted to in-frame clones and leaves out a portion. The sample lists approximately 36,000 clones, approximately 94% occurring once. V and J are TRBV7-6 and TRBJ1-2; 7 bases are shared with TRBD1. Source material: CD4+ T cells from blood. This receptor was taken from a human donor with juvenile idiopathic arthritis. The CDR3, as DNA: TGTGCCAGCAGCTTAGGACAGGGTCGGTATGGCTACACCTTC. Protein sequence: CASSLGQGRYGYTF.